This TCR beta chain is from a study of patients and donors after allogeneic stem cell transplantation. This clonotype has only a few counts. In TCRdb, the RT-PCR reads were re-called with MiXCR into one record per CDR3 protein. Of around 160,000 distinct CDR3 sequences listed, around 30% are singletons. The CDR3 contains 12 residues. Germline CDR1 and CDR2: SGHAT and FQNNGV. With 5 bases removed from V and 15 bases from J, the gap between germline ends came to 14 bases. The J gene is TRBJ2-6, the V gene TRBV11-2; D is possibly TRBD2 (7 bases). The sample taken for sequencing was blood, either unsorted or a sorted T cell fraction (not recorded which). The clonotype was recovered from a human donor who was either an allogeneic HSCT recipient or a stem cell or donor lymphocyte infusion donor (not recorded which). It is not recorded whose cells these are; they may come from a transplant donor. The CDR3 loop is CASSLGGEDLTF. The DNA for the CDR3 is TGTGCCAGCAGCCTAGGGGGGGAAGACCTGACTTTC.